Listed here are 2 T cell receptor beta chains from one sample, sequenced in a study of blood T cell repertoires in COVID-19. The table came from immunoSEQ multiplex PCR; TCRdb's copy has only in-frame clones and leaves some out. This table holds approximately 200,000 clones, 80% to 90% found once. Sample: peripheral blood. Source of these receptors: a woman aged 55-75 years who had recovered from COVID-19.

V gene TRBV10-3 combines with J gene TRBJ2-5; 9 bases agree with TRBD1. J lost 4 bases, V lost 6 bases, and 9 bases had no gene match. Germline lookup yields CDR1 ENHRY and CDR2 SYGVKD. The CDR3 is made up of 15 amino acids. The CDR3 region is CAISENRGLPETQYF. CDR3 bases: TGTGCCATCAGCGAAAACAGGGGGCTCCCAGAGACCCAGTACTTC.

Turning to this clone: The junction differs from germline at one of its ends, possibly a read error. V usage is TRBV7-7 and J usage is TRBJ2-2; 7 bases are shared with TRBD2. CDR1 SSHAT and CDR2 FNYEAQ come from the germline V gene (reference sequence). The CDR3 is made up of 16 amino acids. The CDR3 region has the DNA TGTGCTAGCAGCTTAGCGGGCCCAGCCGACGGCGGGGAGCTGTTTTTT. It yields the protein CASSLAGPADGGELFF.